The 30 T cell receptor beta chains given below trace back to one sample, sequenced in a study of shared clonotypes between healthy human individuals. The assay was immunoSEQ multiplex PCR, and TCRdb's table has in-frame clones only and misses some. Seen here are approximately 1.4 million clones, nearly 99% observed once, and the top ten hold approximately 0.45%. Sequences were obtained from naive CD4+ T cells sorted from blood. Noted subset: CD45RA+ positively selected. All receptors derive from a man aged 30-40 years in good health.

The chain couples TRBV11-1 to TRBJ1-5, with TRBD1 identical over 7 bases. Germline assignment: CDR1 SGHAT and CDR2 FQDESV (reference sequence). V lost 5 bases and J lost 7; bases outside the gene matches: 5. The CDR3 is 13 residues long. The CDR3 here is CASSPDRAQPQHF. The CDR3 bases are TGTGCCAGCAGCCCCGACAGGGCGCAGCCCCAGCATTTT.

This clone has a single count. The CDR3 is CASSLMGTVDEKLFF. The CDR3 bases are TGCGCCAGCAGCTTAATGGGGACGGTCGATGAAAAACTGTTTTTT. This chain joins TRBV5-1 and TRBJ1-4, with a weak D call TRBD1 (5 bases). Trimming stripped 2 bases from V and 6 bases from J, with 14 bases between. The germline gives CDR1 SGHRS, CDR2 YFSETQ. The length of the CDR3 is 15 residues.

The V call is TRBV2, the J call TRBJ2-1; maybe TRBD2 (6 bases). Germline loops: CDR1 SNHLY, CDR2 FYNNEI. V lost 5 bases and J 3 bases, leaving 14 bases between the germline ends. This CDR3 is built from 15 residues. The CDR3 DNA reads TGTGCCAGCAGTACTCAGGGAGGACACTACAATGAGCAGTTCTTC. It translates to CASSTQGGHYNEQFF.

This sequence joins TRBV20-1 and TRBJ2-5; D unclear. The V gene lost 5 bases and the J gene lost 8 bases, with 9 bases spanning the gap. CDR3 length: 10 residues. CDR1 is DFQATT, CDR2 SNEGSKA, per germline (reference sequence). This chain's CDR3 is CSAPHSTQYF. For the CDR3, the DNA is TGCAGTGCTCCCCATTCTACCCAGTACTTC.

V and J are TRBV7-8 and TRBJ1-4, with unresolved D. The CDR3 totals 12 residues. V was pared by 5 bases and J by 8 bases, with 9 bases between. CDR1 and CDR2 from the germline V gene are SGHVS and FQNEAQ. The CDR3 reads CASSRVGEKLFF. CDR3 sequence (DNA): TGTGCCAGCAGCCGAGTGGGGGAAAAACTGTTTTTT. Variable domain in full (rest from reference TRBV7-8 and TRBJ1-4): GAGVSQSPRYKVAKRGQDVALRCDPISGHVSLFWYQQALGQGPEFLTYFQNEAQLDKSGLPSDRFFAERPEGSVSTLKIQRTQQEDSAVYLCASSRVGEKLFFGSGTQLSVL.

V gene TRBV18 combines with J gene TRBJ1-4; D is possibly TRBD1 (5 bases). The V gene lost 4 bases and the J gene lost 6 bases, with 9 bases spanning the gap. Germline V CDR1 and CDR2: KGHSH, LQKENI. There are 13 residues in the CDR3. The CDR3 DNA follows: TGTGCCAGCTCACAGGGGTTGGATGAAAAACTGTTTTTT. Translated: CASSQGLDEKLFF. Full variable domain (remainder filled in from reference TRBV18 and TRBJ1-4): NAGVMQNPRHLVRRRGQEARLRCSPMKGHSHVYWYRQLPEEGLKFMVYLQKENIIDESGMPKERFSAEFPKEGPSILRIQQVVRGDSAAYFCASSQGLDEKLFFGSGTQLSVL.

The chain carries TRBV11-3 and TRBJ2-2; D unclear. CDR1 and CDR2 (germline): SGHNT, YENEEA. The CDR3 consists of 13 residues. Trimming removed 2 bases from V and 7 bases from J, with 8 bases in between. The CDR3 spells CASSLNELGELFF. The CDR3 DNA reads as TGTGCCAGCAGCTTAAACGAGCTCGGGGAGCTGTTTTTT. The full variable domain, with the rest looked up from reference TRBV11-3 and TRBJ2-2, is EAGVVQSPRYKIIEKKQPVAFWCNPISGHNTLYWYLQNLGQGPELLIRYENEEAVDDSQLPKDRFSAERLKGVDSTLKIQPAELGDSAVYLCASSLNELGELFFGEGSRLTVL.

This chain joins TRBV11-2 and TRBJ2-3; 8 nucleotides agree with TRBD2. The V and J ends lost 3 bases and 3 bases, in that order; junction bases with no gene match: 5. The CDR3 spans 15 residues. The germline V gene encodes CDR1 SGHAT and CDR2 FQNNGV. The CDR3 bases are TGTGCCAGCAGCTTTGCGGGAGGAGGGACAGATACGCAGTATTTT. Its translation: CASSFAGGGTDTQYF.

The gene calls are TRBV4-1 and TRBJ2-7, with TRBD2 identical over 7 bases. Germline V gives CDR1 MGHRA, CDR2 YSYEKL. J gave up 2 bases and V 4 bases, and 8 bases lay outside the gene matches. The CDR3 consists of 15 residues. CDR3 loop: CASSLEGTTAYEQYF. The CDR3 coding sequence is TGCGCCAGCAGCCTTGAAGGGACTACGGCCTACGAGCAGTACTTC.

About this clone: Other DNA sequences in this specimen translate into the identical CDR3. The chain employs TRBV29-1 and TRBJ2-7, with 14 bases identical to TRBD2. Germline values: CDR1 SQVTM, CDR2 ANQGSEA. Trimming at V came to 6 bases and at J to 1 base, leaving 2 bases not matched to a gene. The length of the CDR3 is 14 residues. CDR3 region: CSVGLAGGSYEQYF. The CDR3 nucleotides are TGCAGCGTCGGACTAGCGGGAGGATCCTACGAGCAGTACTTC.

This chain uses TRBV6-6 with TRBJ2-7, with D possibly matching TRBD2 (6 bases). Trimming shortened V by 2 bases and J by 2 bases, and 10 bases separated the two germline ends. In germline, CDR1 is MNHNY, CDR2 SVGAGI (reference sequence). The CDR3 has 14 residues. The CDR3 loop reads CASSYAGRTYEQYF. The DNA for the CDR3 is TGTGCCAGCAGTTACGCGGGACGGACCTACGAGCAGTACTTC.

The chain combines TRBV18 with TRBJ2-1; no definite D call. CDR1 is KGHSH and CDR2 is LQKENI in the germline V gene. The length of the CDR3 is 13 residues. Trimming removed 3 bases at V and 8 bases at J, with 11 bases between. CDR3 in DNA: TGTGCCAGCTCACCTCAGCCCGGCGATGAGCAGTTCTTC. Translation: CASSPQPGDEQFF.

This clone was observed a few times. The same CDR3 arises from other DNA sequences in this sample as well. The chain combines TRBV10-3 with TRBJ2-5; D not resolved. V lost 2 bases, J lost 5 bases, and 3 bases lay in between. This CDR3 has 11 residues. Per the germline V gene, CDR1 is ENHRY and CDR2 is SYGVKD. In nucleotides, the CDR3 is TGTGCCATCAGTGAGGGGGAGACCCAGTACTTC. It is translated as CAISEGETQYF.

The V and J genes are TRBV4-2 and TRBJ1-2, with D perhaps matching TRBD1 (5 bases). The CDR3 is made up of 16 amino acids. Germline CDR1 is LGHNA and CDR2 is YNFKEQ. V lost 2 bases to trimming and J lost 4 bases, with 17 bases between them. This chain's CDR3 is CASSQTGTGGIYGYTF. The CDR3, as DNA: TGTGCCAGCAGCCAAACAGGCACGGGGGGGATCTATGGCTACACCTTC.

V is TRBV5-1 and J is TRBJ1-5; D is perhaps TRBD1 (6 bases). The CDR3 extends over 15 amino acids. Germline lookup yields CDR1 SGHRS and CDR2 YFSETQ. Trimming shortened V by 0 bases and J by 6 bases, and 13 bases separated the two germline ends. The CDR3 spells CASSLAGTTGQPQHF. DNA of the CDR3: TGCGCCAGCAGCTTGGCCGGGACAACGGGTCAGCCCCAGCATTTT.

The chain joins TRBV6-6 to TRBJ2-1; 12 bases align to TRBD2. The CDR3 has 15 residues. J gave up 8 bases and V 2 bases, and 4 bases lay outside the gene matches. Germline values: CDR1 MNHNY, CDR2 SVGAGI (reference sequence). CDR3 nucleotides: TGTGCCAGCAGTTACCGACTAGCGGGAGTCCATGAGCAGTTCTTC. Residues: CASSYRLAGVHEQFF.

The V and J genes are TRBV6-4 and TRBJ2-6; 7 bases fit TRBD1. J gave up 2 bases and V 5 bases, and 6 bases lay outside the gene matches. This CDR3 spans 16 amino acids. Germline V gene data show CDR1 as MRHNA and CDR2 as SNTAGT. The CDR3 here is CASSPEQGTGANVLTF. The DNA for the CDR3 is TGTGCCAGCAGTCCTGAACAGGGGACTGGGGCCAACGTCCTGACTTTC.

The genes are TRBV6-1 and TRBJ2-3, with 8 bases aligning to TRBD1. The CDR3 is 15 residues long. The J segment lost 2 bases and the V segment lost 4 bases, leaving 5 bases of the junction unmatched. Germline V gene lookup returns CDR1 MNHNS and CDR2 SASEGT. CDR3 sequence reads: CASSGGTGNTDTQYF. Here the CDR3 DNA reads TGTGCCAGCAGTGGCGGGACAGGCAACACAGATACGCAGTATTTT.

The rearrangement uses TRBV28 and TRBJ2-7; no reliable D call. This CDR3 is built from 11 residues. V gave up 8 bases and J gave up 1 base, with 6 bases separating them. Germline CDR1 reads MDHEN; CDR2 reads SYDVKM. The CDR3 DNA reads TGTGCCAGCGGTTGGTCCTACGAGCAGTACTTC. Encoded protein: CASGWSYEQYF. Full variable domain (rest looked up from reference TRBV28 and TRBJ2-7): DVKVTQSSRYLVKRTGEKVFLECVQDMDHENMFWYRQDPGLGLRLIYFSYDVKMKEKGDIPEGYSVSREKKERFSLILESASTNQTSMYLCASGWSYEQYFGPGTRLTVT.

The chain is built from TRBV6-1 and TRBJ2-5, with D perhaps matching TRBD2 (5 bases). The germline gives CDR1 MNHNS, CDR2 SASEGT. V lost 1 base to trimming and J lost 2 bases, with 8 bases between them. The CDR3 contains 14 residues. The CDR3 sequence is CASSEELGQETQYF. Here the CDR3 DNA reads TGTGCCAGCAGTGAAGAACTAGGGCAAGAGACCCAGTACTTC.

This clone was detected once. CDR3 sequence (DNA): TGTGCCTGGAGTGTATCGGGTAGGGGTTCACCCCTCCACTTT. Translation gives CAWSVSGRGSPLHF. The chain couples TRBV30 to TRBJ1-6; perhaps TRBD1 as D (5 bases). V was trimmed by 0 bases and J by 9 bases, leaving 12 bases between them. The germline V gene encodes CDR1 GTSNPN and CDR2 SVGIG (reference sequence). CDR3 length equals 14 residues. The full variable domain, completed using reference TRBV30 and TRBJ1-6, is SQTIHQWPATLVQPVGSPLSLECTVEGTSNPNLYWYRQAAGRGLQLLFYSVGIGQISSEVPQNLSASRPQDRQFILSSKKLLLSDSGFYLCAWSVSGRGSPLHFGNGTRLTVT.

V gene TRBV21-1 combines with J gene TRBJ2-7; the table's D call of TRBD1 was not tested on the DNA. TRBV21-1 is noted as a pseudogene. The CDR3 extends over 14 amino acids. CDR3 DNA: TGTGCCAGCAGCTTTTTACAGGGGGCCTACGAGCAGTACTTC. Protein sequence: CASSFLQGAYEQYF.

The chain recombines TRBV18 with TRBJ2-5; no clear D. Deletions cut 1 base from V and 5 bases from J, with 11 bases between. The CDR3 is 14 amino acids. Germline lookup yields CDR1 KGHSH and CDR2 LQKENI. The CDR3 protein is CASSPLQAGETQYF. The DNA for the CDR3 is TGTGCCAGCTCACCACTTCAGGCCGGGGAGACCCAGTACTTC.

The chain links TRBV18 to TRBJ2-7; D remains unclear. The CDR3 is 13 residues long. Germline CDR1 KGHSH, CDR2 LQKENI. Trimming removed 1 base at V and 3 bases at J, with 7 bases between. The CDR3 coding sequence is TGTGCCAGCTCACCACAGCCAGTCTACGAGCAGTACTTC. Translating gives CASSPQPVYEQYF.

The genes are TRBV28 and TRBJ1-2; D unresolved. V dropped 7 bases and J dropped 6 bases, with 12 bases sitting between them. Germline V gene sequence: CDR1 MDHEN, CDR2 SYDVKM. The CDR3 is 12 amino acids. The CDR3 sequence is CASTNPGDGYTF. The CDR3 DNA is TGTGCCAGCACGAACCCGGGAGATGGCTACACCTTC.

The J gene is TRBJ1-5, the V gene TRBV7-8; 7 bases agree with TRBD1. V shed 3 bases and J 1 base; nucleotides not matched to a gene: 6. The germline V gene has CDR1 SGHVS and CDR2 FQNEAQ. The CDR3 contains 16 residues. The chain's CDR3 is CASSLGQQGSNQPQHF. CDR3 coding DNA: TGTGCCAGCAGCTTGGGACAGCAGGGGAGCAATCAGCCCCAGCATTTT.

V usage is TRBV27 and J usage is TRBJ1-5; D possibly corresponds to TRBD1 (5 bases). V gave up 6 bases and J gave up 3 bases, with 6 bases separating them. CDR3 length: 12 amino acids. Germline V gene lookup returns CDR1 MNHEY and CDR2 SMNVEV (reference sequence). The CDR3 sequence: CASSGANQPQHF. The CDR3 DNA is TGTGCCAGCAGCGGGGCCAATCAGCCCCAGCATTTT.

The genes are TRBV28 and TRBJ2-3; D is uncertain. Trimming shortened V by 5 bases and J by 2 bases, and 8 bases separated the two germline ends. CDR1 is MDHEN, CDR2 SYDVKM, per germline. The CDR3 totals 13 residues. The CDR3, as DNA: TGTGCCAGCAGTCCCCCGGTCACAGATACGCAGTATTTT. It codes for CASSPPVTDTQYF.

The chain carries TRBV29-1 and TRBJ2-7; 7 positions agree with TRBD1. The CDR3 covers 11 residues. Germline V CDR1 and CDR2: SQVTM, ANQGSEA. After removal of 6 bases from V and 6 bases from J, the junction contained 5 bases not matched to a gene. The CDR3 DNA reads TGCAGCGTGAACAGGGGCCCCGAGCAGTACTTC. As protein: CSVNRGPEQYF.

V usage is TRBV27 and J usage is TRBJ2-7; 9 bases are shared with TRBD1. The trim removed 5 bases at V and 5 bases at J, leaving 10 bases unmatched. The CDR3 runs to 15 residues. Per germline, CDR1 MNHEY and CDR2 SMNVEV (reference sequence). The CDR3 is CASSQHGTGHNEQYF. The CDR3 bases are TGTGCCAGCAGTCAACACGGGACAGGGCACAACGAGCAGTACTTC.